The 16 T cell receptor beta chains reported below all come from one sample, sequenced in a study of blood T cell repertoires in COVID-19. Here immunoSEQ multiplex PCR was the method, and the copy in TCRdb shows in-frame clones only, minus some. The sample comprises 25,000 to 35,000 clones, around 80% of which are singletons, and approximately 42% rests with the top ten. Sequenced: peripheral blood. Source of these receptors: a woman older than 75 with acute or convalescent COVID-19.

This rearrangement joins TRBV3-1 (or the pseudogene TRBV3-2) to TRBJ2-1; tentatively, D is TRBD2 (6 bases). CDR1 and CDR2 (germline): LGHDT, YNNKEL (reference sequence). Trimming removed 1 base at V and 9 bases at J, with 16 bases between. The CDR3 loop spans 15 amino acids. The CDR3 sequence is CASSQASGLVPEQFF. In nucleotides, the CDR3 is TGTGCCAGCAGCCAAGCTTCGGGACTGGTTCCTGAGCAGTTCTTC.

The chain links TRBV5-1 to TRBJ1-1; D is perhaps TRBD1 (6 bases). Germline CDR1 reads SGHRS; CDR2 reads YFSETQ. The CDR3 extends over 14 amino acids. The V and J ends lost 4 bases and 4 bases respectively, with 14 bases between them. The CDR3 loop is CASSPPGVLTEAFF. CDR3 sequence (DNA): TGCGCCAGCAGCCCTCCAGGGGTTCTCACTGAAGCTTTCTTT.

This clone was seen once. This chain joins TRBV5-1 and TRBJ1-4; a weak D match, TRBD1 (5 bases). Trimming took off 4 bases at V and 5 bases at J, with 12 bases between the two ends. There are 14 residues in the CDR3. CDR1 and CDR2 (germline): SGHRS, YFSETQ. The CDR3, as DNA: TGCGCCAGCAGCCTTCAGGGTTTCAATGAAAAACTGTTTTTT. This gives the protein CASSLQGFNEKLFF.

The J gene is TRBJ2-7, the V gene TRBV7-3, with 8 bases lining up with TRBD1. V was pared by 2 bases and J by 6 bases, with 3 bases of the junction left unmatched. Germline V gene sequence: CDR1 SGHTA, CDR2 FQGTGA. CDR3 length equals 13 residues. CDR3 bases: TGTGCCAGCAGCTTAGACAGGGGTCGCGAGCAGTACTTC. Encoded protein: CASSLDRGREQYF.

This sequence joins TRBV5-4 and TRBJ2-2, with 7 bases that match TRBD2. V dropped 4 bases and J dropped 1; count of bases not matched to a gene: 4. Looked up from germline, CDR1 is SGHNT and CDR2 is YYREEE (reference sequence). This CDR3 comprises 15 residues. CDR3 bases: TGTGCCAGCAGCCGGAGGGAGGGGAACACCGGGGAGCTGTTTTTT. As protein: CASSRREGNTGELFF.

As DNA, the CDR3 is TGTGCCAGCAGTTTCCCAGGGTCCTATGGCTACACCTTC. It translates to CASSFPGSYGYTF. This chain connects TRBV27 to TRBJ1-2, with a weak D call TRBD1 (5 bases). CDR1 is MNHEY, CDR2 SMNVEV, per germline (reference sequence). Trimming took 3 bases from V and 4 from J, leaving 9 bases between them. The length of the CDR3 is 13 residues.

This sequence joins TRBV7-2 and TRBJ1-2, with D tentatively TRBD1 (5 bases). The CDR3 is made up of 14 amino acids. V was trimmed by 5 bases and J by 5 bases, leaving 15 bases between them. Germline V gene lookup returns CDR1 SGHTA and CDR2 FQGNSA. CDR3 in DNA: TGTGCCAGCAGCCTCACGGGGGTTAGGTATGGCTACACCTTC. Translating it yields CASSLTGVRYGYTF.

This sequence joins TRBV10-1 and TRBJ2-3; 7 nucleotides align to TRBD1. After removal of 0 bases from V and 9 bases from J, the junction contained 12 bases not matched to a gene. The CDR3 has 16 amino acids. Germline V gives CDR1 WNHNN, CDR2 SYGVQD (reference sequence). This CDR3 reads CASSESWTGPQGTQYF. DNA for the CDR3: TGCGCCAGCAGTGAGTCGTGGACTGGGCCACAGGGGACGCAGTATTTT.

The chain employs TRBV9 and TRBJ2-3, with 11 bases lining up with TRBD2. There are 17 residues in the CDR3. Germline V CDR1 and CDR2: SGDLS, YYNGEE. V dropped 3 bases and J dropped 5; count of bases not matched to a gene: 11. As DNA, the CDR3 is TGTGCCAGCAGCGAGGGATTAGCGGGGGGGCCCGGAGATACGCAGTATTTT. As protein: CASSEGLAGGPGDTQYF.

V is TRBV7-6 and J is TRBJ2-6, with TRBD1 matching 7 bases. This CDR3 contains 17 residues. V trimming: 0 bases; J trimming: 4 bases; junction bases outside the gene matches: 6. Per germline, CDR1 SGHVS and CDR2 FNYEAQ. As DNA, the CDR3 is TGTGCCAGCAGCTTAGCCCAAGGGGGCTCAGGGGCCAACGTCCTGACTTTC. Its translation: CASSLAQGGSGANVLTF.

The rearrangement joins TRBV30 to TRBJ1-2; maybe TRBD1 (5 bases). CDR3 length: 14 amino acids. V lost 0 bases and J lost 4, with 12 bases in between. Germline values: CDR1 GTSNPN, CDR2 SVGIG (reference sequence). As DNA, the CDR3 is TGTGCCTGGAGTGTGAAGGGGCTGCCCTATGGCTACACCTTC. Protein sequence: CAWSVKGLPYGYTF.

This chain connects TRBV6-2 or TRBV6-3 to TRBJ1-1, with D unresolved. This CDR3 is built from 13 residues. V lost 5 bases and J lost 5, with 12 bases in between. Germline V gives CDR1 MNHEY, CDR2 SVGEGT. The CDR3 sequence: CASSVHMATEAFF. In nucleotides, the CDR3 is TGTGCCAGCAGTGTCCACATGGCAACTGAAGCTTTCTTT.

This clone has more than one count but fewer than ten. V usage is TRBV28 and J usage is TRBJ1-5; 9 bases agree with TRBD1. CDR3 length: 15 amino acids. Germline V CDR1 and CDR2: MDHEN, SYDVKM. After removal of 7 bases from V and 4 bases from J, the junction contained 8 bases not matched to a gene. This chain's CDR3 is CASILGGQGNQPQHF. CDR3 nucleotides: TGTGCCAGCATCCTAGGGGGACAGGGTAATCAGCCCCAGCATTTT.

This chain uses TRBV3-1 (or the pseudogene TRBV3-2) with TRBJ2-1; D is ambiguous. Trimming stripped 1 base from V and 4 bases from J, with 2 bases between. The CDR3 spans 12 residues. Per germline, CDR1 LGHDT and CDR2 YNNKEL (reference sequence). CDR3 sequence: CASSQAYNEQFF. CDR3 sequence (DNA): TGTGCCAGCAGCCAAGCATACAATGAGCAGTTCTTC.

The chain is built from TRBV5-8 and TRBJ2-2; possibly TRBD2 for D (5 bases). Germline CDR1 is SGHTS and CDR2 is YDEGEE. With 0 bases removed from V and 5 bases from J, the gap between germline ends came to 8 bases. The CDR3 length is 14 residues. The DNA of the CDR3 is TGTGCCAGCAGCTTGGTTAGCGCGACCGGGGAGCTGTTTTTT. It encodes CASSLVSATGELFF.

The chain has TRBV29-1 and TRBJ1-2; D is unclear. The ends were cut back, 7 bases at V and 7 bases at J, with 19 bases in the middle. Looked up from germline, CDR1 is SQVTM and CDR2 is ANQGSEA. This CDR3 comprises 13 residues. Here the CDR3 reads CSARAPPFFGYTF. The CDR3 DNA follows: TGCAGCGCCCGCGCCCCGCCGTTTTTTGGCTACACCTTC.